This paragraph covers one TCR beta chain sequence. Its antigen is not identified. CD4+ T cells from unexposed donors were obtained before the COVID-19 pandemic (2011-2018). The cells were cultured for approximately ten days before CD4+ T cells were isolated. This CDR3 region has 12 residues. V lost 8 bases to trimming and J lost 4 bases, with 9 bases between them. Germline V lookup: CDR1 SNHLY, CDR2 FYNNEI. Method: immunoSEQ multiplex PCR; TCRdb's copy keeps in-frame clones and lacks some. The sample holds under 20,000 clones, around three quarters seen once. The sample is drawn from a study of CD4 T cells in relation to SARS-CoV-2 and coronaviruses.

The TCR was taken from a human donor in good health. V and J are TRBV2 and TRBJ1-5; D might be TRBD1 (6 bases). Sequencing was done on a sample of CD4+ T cells from PBMCs, cultured in vitro. The CDR3 loop reads CASGQSNQPQHF. The CDR3 bases are TGTGCCAGCGGACAGTCGAATCAGCCCCAGCATTTT.